The rows below give T cell receptor beta chains drawn from one sample of a study of blood T cells in healthy people across ages. MiXCR, applied by TCRdb to the 5' RACE reads, yields one record per CDR3 protein. The sample yields around 970,000 distinct CDR3 sequences, roughly half seen once. Sequencing was performed on blood. The origin of the receptors is a woman aged 55-75 years in good health. The CDR3 runs from the conserved cysteine through the conserved F or W. Each record gives: J gene, clone size, D gene, V gene, CDR3 protein, CDR3 DNA. A D gene is named only where the DNA matches it firmly. Some rows have no size entry. The others give once, few or many, or a class for an expanded clone.

TRBJ1-4 | - | TRBD1 | TRBV7-6 | CASSLGQDGEKLFF | TGTGCCAGCAGCTTGGGACAGGATGGAGAAAAACTGTTTTTT
TRBJ1-2 | - | TRBD1 | TRBV29-1 | CSAETGKLDGYTF | TGCAGCGCTGAGACAGGGAAATTGGATGGCTACACCTTC
TRBJ2-5 | once | TRBD2 | TRBV4-1 | CASSPKRGDSLVVTQYF | TGCGCCAGCAGCCCAAAGCGGGGGGATTCCCTTGTTGTTACCCAGTACTTC
TRBJ2-3 | few | - | TRBV9 | CASSPLAVLTDTQYF | TGTGCCAGCAGCCCTTTAGCGGTTCTGACAGATACGCAGTATTTT
TRBJ1-5 | - | TRBD1 | TRBV20-1 | CGAEGGVGQPQHF | TGCGGTGCAGAAGGGGGCGTCGGTCAGCCCCAGCATTTT
TRBJ2-7 | few | - | TRBV29-1 | CSVVFGGGHKYEQYF | TGCAGCGTTGTCTTTGGTGGTGGGCATAAATACGAGCAGTACTTC
TRBJ2-3 | few | TRBD2 | TRBV7-2 | CASSLALVSGKTDTQYF | TGTGCCAGCAGCTTAGCCTTGGTTAGCGGGAAAACAGATACGCAGTATTTT
TRBJ2-1 | - | - | TRBV20-1 | CSASSFNEQFF | TGCAGTGCTAGCAGTTTCAATGAGCAGTTCTTC
TRBJ1-4 | - | - | TRBV20-1 | CSAPSAGEKLFF | TGCAGTGCCCCGTCGGCGGGGGAAAAACTGTTTTTT
TRBJ2-5 | - | TRBD2 | TRBV25-1 | CASSDTSGRDKETQYF | TGTGCCAGCAGCGATACTAGCGGGAGGGATAAAGAGACCCAGTACTTC
TRBJ2-3 | - | - | TRBV15 | CATSGGRSTDTQYF | TGTGCCACCAGTGGTGGGAGGTCCACAGATACGCAGTATTTT
TRBJ2-1 | few | TRBD2 | TRBV4-1 | CASSRFSGNEQFF | TGCGCCAGCAGCCGCTTTAGCGGGAATGAGCAGTTCTTC
TRBJ1-2 | - | - | TRBV10-3 | CAISETGSYGYTF | TGTGCCATCAGTGAGACCGGCAGTTATGGCTACACCTTC
TRBJ1-2 | few | - | TRBV28 | CASSLTGSRSGYTF | TGTGCCAGCAGTTTAACGGGGAGTCGGAGTGGCTACACCTTC
TRBJ2-7 | - | - | TRBV29-1 | CSVGFSGSTYKQYF | TGCAGCGTTGGATTTTCCGGGAGCACCTACAAGCAGTACTTC
TRBJ2-7 | - | TRBD1 | TRBV18 | CASMRTGAYEQYF | TGTGCCAGCATGCGGACAGGGGCCTACGAGCAGTACTTC
TRBJ2-5 | - | - | TRBV4-2 | CASSQIRGLSYNEQYF | TGTGCCAGCAGCCAAATCCGAGGACTTTCATACAATGAGCAGTACTTC
TRBJ2-5 | - | - | TRBV28 | CASSPTRDNKQETQYF | TGTGCCAGCAGTCCGACCCGCGATAATAAACAAGAGACCCAGTACTTC
TRBJ2-7 | few | TRBD2 | TRBV28 | CASSSSGTVYGMGFSYEQYF | TGTGCCAGCAGTTCTAGCGGGACCGTTTATGGCATGGGGTTTTCCTACGAGCAGTACTTC
TRBJ2-7 | few | TRBD2 | TRBV4-2 | CASSQDLPGGISYEQYF | TGTGCCAGCAGCCAAGATCTTCCGGGAGGGATCTCCTACGAGCAGTACTTC
TRBJ2-1 | few | TRBD1 | TRBV2 | CASSANRGQVNEQFF | TGTGCCAGCAGCGCGAACAGGGGGCAGGTCAATGAGCAGTTCTTC
TRBJ2-7 | - | TRBD1 | TRBV12-3/TRBV12-4 | CASSDRVVYEQYF | TGTGCCAGCAGCGACAGGGTAGTGTACGAGCAGTACTTC
TRBJ2-7 | - | TRBD2 | TRBV27 | CASRANGGLAGVSEQYF | TGTGCCAGCAGAGCCAACGGAGGACTAGCGGGAGTTAGCGAGCAGTACTTC
TRBJ1-1 | - | TRBD1 | TRBV29-1 | CSVWTGMTEAFF | TGCAGCGTTTGGACAGGTATGACTGAAGCTTTCTTT
TRBJ2-5 | once | - | TRBV15 | CATSRDAANQETQYF | TGTGCCACCAGCAGAGATGCGGCGAACCAAGAGACCCAGTACTTC
TRBJ1-2 | - | - | TRBV28 | CASRTGLIYGYTF | TGTGCCAGCAGAACGGGACTCATCTATGGCTACACCTTC
TRBJ2-1 | - | TRBD1 | TRBV4-1 | CASSPTGYSYNEQFF | TGCGCCAGCAGTCCGACAGGGTACTCCTACAATGAGCAGTTCTTC
TRBJ1-5 | - | - | TRBV3-1 | CASSQDKRVGPQHF | TGTGCCAGCAGCCAAGATAAGAGAGTGGGGCCCCAGCATTTT
TRBJ1-3 | - | TRBD1 | TRBV20-1 | CSARARPTDRDGNTIYF | TGCAGTGCTAGAGCCAGGCCGACGGACAGGGACGGAAACACCATATATTTT